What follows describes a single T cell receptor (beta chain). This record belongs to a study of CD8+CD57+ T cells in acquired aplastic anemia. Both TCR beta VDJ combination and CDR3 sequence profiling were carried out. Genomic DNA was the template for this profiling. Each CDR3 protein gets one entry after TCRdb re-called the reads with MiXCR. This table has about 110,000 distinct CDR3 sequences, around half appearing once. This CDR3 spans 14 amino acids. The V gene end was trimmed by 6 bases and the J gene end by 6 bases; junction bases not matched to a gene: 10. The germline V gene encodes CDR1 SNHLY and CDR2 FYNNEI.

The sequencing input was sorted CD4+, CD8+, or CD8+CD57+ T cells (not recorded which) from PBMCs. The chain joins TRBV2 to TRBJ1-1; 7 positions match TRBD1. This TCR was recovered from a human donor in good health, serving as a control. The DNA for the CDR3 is TGTGCCAGCAGCTCCGACAGGGAGAGGCCTGAAGCTTTCTTT. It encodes CASSSDRERPEAFF.